This T cell receptor beta chain was documented in a study of blood T cell repertoires in COVID-19. Study in general: The United States, Italy and Spain supplied acute and convalescent COVID-19 samples. The cDNA or gDNA used as material had been derived from T cells, B-cell-depleted T cells, or PBMCs.

Sequencing used immunoSEQ multiplex PCR; TCRdb keeps in-frame clones, though not all of them. In the table there are roughly 240,000 clones, approximately 86% of which are singletons. The J segment lost 4 bases and the V segment lost 0 bases, leaving 7 bases of the junction unmatched. CDR3 length: 15 amino acids. Germline V lookup: CDR1 SGDLS, CDR2 YYNGEE. The sequence was collected from a man between 18 and 35 years old with active or convalescent COVID-19. Material: peripheral blood. The chain joins TRBV9 to TRBJ2-7; TRBD2 agrees at 7 bases. In DNA, the CDR3 is TGTGCCAGCAGCGTAGCTGGCGGGAGTGGATACGAGCAGTACTTC. It yields the protein CASSVAGGSGYEQYF.